Shown below are 32 T cell receptor beta chains from a single sample sequenced in a study of blood T cell repertoires in COVID-19. Clones were sequenced by immunoSEQ multiplex PCR, and TCRdb holds only the in-frame ones, with some missing. Among nearly 200,000 clones listed, about 80% were seen once. The sample was peripheral blood. The receptors were sampled from a human donor with acute or convalescent COVID-19. The donor label of this sample is uncertain.

This chain joins TRBV29-1 and TRBJ1-2, with no clear D. V was clipped by 4 bases and J by 1 base, with 4 bases between them. The CDR3 runs to 11 residues. Germline V CDR1 and CDR2: SQVTM, ANQGSEA. Here the CDR3 reads CSVVSNYGYTF. The DNA of the CDR3 is TGCAGCGTTGTCAGTAACTATGGCTACACCTTC.

The J gene is TRBJ1-6, the V gene TRBV6-5; TRBD1 might be the D (5 bases). CDR1 MNHEY and CDR2 SVGAGI come from the germline V gene. V was trimmed by 0 bases and J by 5 bases, leaving 11 bases between them. CDR3 length: 16 amino acids. CDR3 residues: CASSYSVGANNSPLHF. CDR3 in DNA: TGTGCCAGCAGTTACTCTGTAGGGGCCAATAATTCACCCCTCCACTTT.

The CDR3 loop is CASSNGDGYTF. CDR3 sequence (DNA): TGTGCCAGTAGTAATGGAGATGGCTACACCTTC. The chain combines TRBV19 with TRBJ1-2; D remains ambiguous. This CDR3 contains 11 residues. The V end lost 4 bases, the J end lost 6 bases, and 6 bases lay between the germline ends. CDR1 LNHDA and CDR2 SQIVND come from the germline V gene (reference sequence).

This chain connects TRBV7-2 to TRBJ1-3, with 12 bases that match TRBD1. V was clipped by 2 bases and J by 3 bases; unmatched bases: 11. Germline V gives CDR1 SGHTA, CDR2 FQGNSA. The CDR3 contains 19 residues. The CDR3 sequence is CASSLRSTGTGGGGNTIYF. As DNA, the CDR3 is TGTGCCAGCAGCTTAAGGTCGACCGGGACAGGGGGCGGTGGAAACACCATATATTTT.

The genes are TRBV6-5 and TRBJ2-3; 10 bases match TRBD2. The CDR3 totals 15 residues. The J segment lost 6 bases and the V segment lost 6 bases, leaving 9 bases of the junction unmatched. From germline, CDR1 is MNHEY and CDR2 SVGAGI. The DNA for the CDR3 is TGTGCCAGCAGGAAGCTAGCGGGAGAAGGTGATACGCAGTATTTT. Translated, it gives CASRKLAGEGDTQYF.

In its sample, this clone was seen once. V usage is TRBV6-6 and J usage is TRBJ1-5; 10 bases fit TRBD1. This CDR3 has 15 amino acids. Germline V CDR1 and CDR2: MNHNY, SVGAGI (reference sequence). The V gene end was trimmed by 5 bases and the J gene end by 4 bases; junction bases not matched to a gene: 5. The DNA for the CDR3 is TGTGCCAGCAGTGGACCGGGACAGGGGAATCAGCCCCAGCATTTT. This translates into CASSGPGQGNQPQHF.

The V gene is TRBV5-1, the J gene TRBJ2-2; D gene ambiguous. V lost 0 bases and J 4 bases, leaving 4 bases between the germline ends. Germline V CDR1 and CDR2: SGHRS, YFSETQ. The CDR3 runs 13 residues. The CDR3 protein is CASSLAGTGELFF. CDR3 DNA sequence: TGCGCCAGCAGCTTGGCAGGCACCGGGGAGCTGTTTTTT. Supplemented by reference TRBV5-1 and TRBJ2-2, the full variable domain reads KAGVTQTPRYLIKTRGQQVTLSCSPISGHRSVSWYQQTPGQGLQFLFEYFSETQRNKGNFPGRFSGRQFSNSRSEMNVSTLELGDSALYLCASSLAGTGELFFGEGSRLTVL.

Only one count was recorded for this clone. The V and J genes are TRBV27 and TRBJ2-7; TRBD2 is a possible D gene (6 bases). V was pared by 5 bases and J by 2 bases, with 13 bases between. There are 14 residues in the CDR3. The V gene's germline CDR1 is MNHEY and CDR2 SMNVEV (reference sequence). The CDR3 DNA sequence: TGTGCCAGCAGTAGGCGGGACCGAACCTACGAGCAGTACTTC. Its protein product is CASSRRDRTYEQYF.

The gene calls are TRBV3-1 (or the pseudogene TRBV3-2) and TRBJ1-1; a possible D gene is TRBD1 (5 bases). The CDR3 has 18 amino acids. From germline, CDR1 is LGHDT and CDR2 YNNKEL (reference sequence). The V end was cut by 4 bases, the J end by 0 bases, with 21 bases between. CDR3 bases: TGTGCCAGCAGCCCCGCCGGAGGGGAGAGGGTAATGAACACTGAAGCTTTCTTT. Protein sequence: CASSPAGGERVMNTEAFF.

The table lists this clone with a few counts. The chain couples TRBV6-6 to TRBJ2-2, with D perhaps TRBD1 (5 bases). The V and J ends lost 4 bases and 8 bases respectively, with 11 bases between them. The germline V gene has CDR1 MNHNY and CDR2 SVGAGI (reference sequence). CDR3 size: 13 residues. The CDR3, as DNA: TGTGCCAGCAGTTCAACCTGGACAGGGGAGCTGTTTTTT. This codes for CASSSTWTGELFF.

The rearrangement links TRBV28 to TRBJ2-7; 12 nucleotides line up with TRBD2. CDR3 length: 14 residues. CDR1 is MDHEN, CDR2 SYDVKM, per germline. J gave up 4 bases and V 7 bases, and 5 bases lay outside the gene matches. This CDR3 reads CASKTSGSVYEQYF. In DNA form, the CDR3 reads TGTGCCAGCAAGACTAGCGGGAGTGTTTACGAGCAGTACTTC.

The gene calls are TRBV30 and TRBJ1-2; D not certain. CDR1 is GTSNPN, CDR2 SVGIG, per germline (reference sequence). The CDR3 is 13 amino acids. The V end was cut by 3 bases, the J end by 6 bases, with 14 bases between. The CDR3 DNA sequence: TGTGCCTGGAGATGGGCGAGTCGTGATGGCTACACCTTC. It translates to CAWRWASRDGYTF.

This rearrangement joins TRBV6-5 to TRBJ1-6; no firm D call. The CDR3 contains 14 residues. Germline values: CDR1 MNHEY, CDR2 SVGAGI. The germline V and J ends were trimmed by 4 bases and 7 bases, with 11 bases remaining between them. This chain's CDR3 is CASSSYGGNSPLHF. The CDR3 DNA reads as TGTGCCAGCAGTTCATACGGAGGAAATTCACCCCTCCACTTT.

This clone has just a few counts. The chain carries TRBV28 and TRBJ2-5; 10 positions agree with TRBD2. J lost 2 bases, V lost 7 bases, and 13 bases had no gene match. CDR1 and CDR2 (germline): MDHEN, SYDVKM. The CDR3 runs 17 residues. CDR3 in amino acids: CASNSQGSGRKQETQYF. The CDR3 nucleotides are TGTGCCAGCAACTCCCAGGGTAGCGGGAGGAAACAAGAGACCCAGTACTTC.

V gene TRBV18 combines with J gene TRBJ1-1; D not resolved. V lost 6 bases and J 0 bases, leaving 14 bases between the germline ends. Germline assignment: CDR1 KGHSH and CDR2 LQKENI. The CDR3 loop spans 15 amino acids. CDR3 DNA sequence: TGTGCCAGCTCCCCCGCGAGAGGTTTGAACACTGAAGCTTTCTTT. It is translated as CASSPARGLNTEAFF.

This chain uses TRBV18 with TRBJ1-6; no clear D gene. From germline, CDR1 is KGHSH and CDR2 LQKENI. Trimming left V 2 bases short and J 7 bases short, with 12 bases between. The CDR3 consists of 15 residues. The CDR3 here is CASSPVEEINSPLHF. The CDR3 nucleotides are TGTGCCAGCTCACCAGTTGAGGAGATCAATTCACCCCTCCACTTT.

This chain joins TRBV19 and TRBJ2-1; TRBD2 matches at 8 bases. From germline, CDR1 is LNHDA and CDR2 SQIVND (reference sequence). Trimming cost V 0 bases and J 0 bases; bases outside gene matches: 4. CDR3 length: 17 amino acids. Written as DNA, the CDR3 is TGTGCCAGTAGTATAGATTCAGCGGGAGTCTCCTACAATGAGCAGTTCTTC. Translated, it gives CASSIDSAGVSYNEQFF.

The rearrangement uses TRBV28 and TRBJ2-7; D is possibly TRBD2 (6 bases). CDR3 size: 16 residues. Germline loops: CDR1 MDHEN, CDR2 SYDVKM. Trimming shortened V by 4 bases and J by 0 bases, and 16 bases separated the two germline ends. This CDR3 is CASSSLTRPTSYEQYF. The CDR3 DNA is TGTGCCAGCAGTTCCCTGACTAGGCCTACCTCCTACGAGCAGTACTTC. Full variable domain (remainder filled in from reference TRBV28 and TRBJ2-7): DVKVTQSSRYLVKRTGEKVFLECVQDMDHENMFWYRQDPGLGLRLIYFSYDVKMKEKGDIPEGYSVSREKKERFSLILESASTNQTSMYLCASSSLTRPTSYEQYFGPGTRLTVT.

The chain recombines TRBV4-1 with TRBJ1-4; 7 bases are a match to TRBD1. Germline V gene lookup returns CDR1 MGHRA and CDR2 YSYEKL. The CDR3 loop spans 16 amino acids. Trimming at V came to 0 bases and at J to 5 bases, leaving 6 bases not matched to a gene. The CDR3 protein is CASSQDRGTENEKLFF. The CDR3 region has the DNA TGCGCCAGCAGCCAAGATAGAGGGACAGAGAATGAAAAACTGTTTTTT.

There are a few counts of this clone. This specimen includes other DNA sequences encoding the same CDR3. The chain employs TRBV19 and TRBJ1-1, with 7 nucleotides matching TRBD1. V gave up 7 bases and J gave up 1 base; unmatched junction bases: 3. The CDR3 has 13 amino acids. Germline-derived CDR1 and CDR2 are LNHDA and SQIVND (reference sequence). CDR3 sequence (DNA): TGTGCCAGTACCCGGACAGGGAACACTGAAGCTTTCTTT. It encodes CASTRTGNTEAFF.

This chain uses TRBV19 with TRBJ1-2; 11 positions agree with TRBD1. Losses at the gene ends were 6 bases for V and 5 bases for J; bases not matched to a gene: 8. CDR1 and CDR2 (germline): LNHDA, SQIVND (reference sequence). This CDR3 has 15 residues. This chain's CDR3 is CASRVGQGAGYGYTF. As DNA, the CDR3 is TGTGCCAGTAGAGTCGGACAGGGGGCTGGGTATGGCTACACCTTC.

This clone was picked up one time. One junction end disagrees with the germline gene, perhaps due to a read error. This chain links TRBV7-2 with TRBJ1-4; 7 positions agree with TRBD1. The length of the CDR3 is 13 residues. Germline-derived CDR1 and CDR2 are SGHTA and FQGNSA. The CDR3: CASSLGQGNSAVF. The CDR3 DNA reads TGTGCCAGCAGCTTAGGACAGGGAAATAGCGCGGTTTTT.

This clone was recorded once. The chain joins TRBV20-1 to TRBJ2-5; the D gene is possibly TRBD1 (6 bases). This CDR3 is built from 16 residues. Trimming removed 5 bases at V and 2 bases at J, with 21 bases between. Germline CDR1 reads DFQATT; CDR2 reads SNEGSKA (reference sequence). The CDR3 sequence: CSAGGSGTRIQETQYF. The CDR3 DNA sequence: TGCAGTGCTGGTGGCTCCGGGACACGAATTCAAGAGACCCAGTACTTC.

This chain uses TRBV19 with TRBJ2-1; D unresolved. Germline CDR1 LNHDA, CDR2 SQIVND (reference sequence). Trimming removed 1 base from V and 2 bases from J, with 15 bases in between. The length of the CDR3 is 17 residues. CDR3: CASSIAPPGVAYNEQFF. CDR3 nucleotide sequence: TGTGCCAGTAGTATAGCCCCCCCAGGTGTTGCCTACAATGAGCAGTTCTTC.

The chain is built from TRBV7-2 and TRBJ2-3; unclear D gene. Trimming removed 8 bases from V and 6 bases from J, with 12 bases in between. Germline V gene sequence: CDR1 SGHTA, CDR2 FQGNSA. CDR3 size: 12 residues. DNA for the CDR3: TGTGCCAGCCAGGTGGCTGTGGATACGCAGTATTTT. The encoded protein is CASQVAVDTQYF.

V gene TRBV7-9 combines with J gene TRBJ2-1, with a possible D match to TRBD1 (7 bases). The CDR3 runs 15 residues. Trimming cost V 5 bases and J 7 bases, with 18 bases left between them. Germline assignment: CDR1 SEHNR and CDR2 FQNEAQ (reference sequence). CDR3 loop: CASSLLGQGGNEQFF. CDR3 coding DNA: TGTGCCAGCAGCCTCCTCGGGCAGGGGGGTAATGAGCAGTTCTTC.

The chain combines TRBV7-2 with TRBJ1-3; no definite D call. The CDR3 is made up of 17 amino acids. CDR1 SGHTA and CDR2 FQGNSA come from the germline V gene. V dropped 0 bases and J dropped 1 base, with 13 bases sitting between them. In nucleotides, the CDR3 is TGTGCCAGCAGCTTAGCGAGTAACTATCTTTCTGGAAACACCATATATTTT. Translating it yields CASSLASNYLSGNTIYF.

This clone was recorded only once. The chain employs TRBV30 and TRBJ1-4, with TRBD1 identical over 8 bases. V lost 4 bases to trimming and J lost 8 bases; unmatched junction nucleotides: 3. The CDR3 is 12 amino acids. The V gene's germline CDR1 is GTSNPN and CDR2 SVGIG (reference sequence). CDR3 sequence reads: CAWMDRVEKLFF. The CDR3 DNA sequence: TGTGCCTGGATGGACAGGGTCGAAAAACTGTTTTTT.

The chain links TRBV3-1 (or the pseudogene TRBV3-2) to TRBJ1-1; TRBD1 matches at 9 bases. J was trimmed by 1 base and V by 4 bases; bases with no gene match: 4. Germline-derived CDR1 and CDR2 are LGHDT and YNNKEL (reference sequence). This CDR3 has 15 amino acids. The CDR3 DNA is TGTGCCAGCAGCCCCTGGGACAGGGCGAACACTGAAGCTTTCTTT. Its translation is CASSPWDRANTEAFF.

This chain connects TRBV27 to TRBJ2-3, with D possibly TRBD2 on 7 matching bases. The CDR3 is 13 residues long. Trimming removed 8 bases at V and 1 base at J, with 10 bases between. Germline values: CDR1 MNHEY, CDR2 SMNVEV (reference sequence). CDR3 in DNA: TGTGCCAGCGGGGGGGCAGGCACAGATACGCAGTATTTT. Amino acids: CASGGAGTDTQYF.

This chain joins TRBV27 and TRBJ1-5; no definite D call. The CDR3 has 13 amino acids. Germline V gene lookup returns CDR1 MNHEY and CDR2 SMNVEV (reference sequence). V was cut by 2 bases and J by 5 bases, with 7 bases left in between. CDR3: CASSLNGDQPQHF. The DNA of the CDR3 is TGTGCCAGCAGTTTAAACGGGGATCAGCCCCAGCATTTT.

The rearrangement joins TRBV10-1 to TRBJ1-2; a weak D match, TRBD1 (6 bases). V dropped 2 bases and J dropped 10 bases, with 14 bases sitting between them. Germline CDR1 and CDR2: WNHNN and SYGVQD (reference sequence). The CDR3 extends over 13 amino acids. The CDR3, as DNA: TGCGCCAGCAGTGAGCGTAACAGGGAATACTACACCTTC. It codes for CASSERNREYYTF.